The 17 T cell receptor beta chains listed next were all sequenced from one sample in a study of T cell responses to AZD1222 COVID-19 vaccine. Measured with immunoSEQ multiplex PCR; TCRdb has only the in-frame clones, and not every one. The repertoire holds approximately 160,000 clones, under 95% seen once, with approximately 1.1% in the top ten. The input for sequencing was peripheral blood, taken 28 days after the second AZD1222 dose. Receptors were obtained from an adult who received the AZD1222 COVID-19 vaccine.

The genes are TRBV11-3 and TRBJ2-2; TRBD1 or TRBD2 may be the D gene (5 bases each). The V gene's germline CDR1 is SGHNT and CDR2 YENEEA. The CDR3 contains 14 residues. V shed 4 bases and J shed 8 bases, with 14 bases lying between them. The DNA for the CDR3 is TGTGCCAGCAGCTCCGGGGCTCCGCCAGGGGAGCTGTTTTTT. Translating gives CASSSGAPPGELFF.

The chain links TRBV4-1 to TRBJ2-7; 10 bases are a match to TRBD1. The V gene's germline CDR1 is MGHRA and CDR2 YSYEKL. This CDR3 region has 13 residues. J was trimmed by 11 bases and V by 2 bases; bases with no gene match: 6. CDR3 residues: CASSQNVGTGEYF. DNA of the CDR3: TGCGCCAGCAGCCAAAATGTTGGGACAGGGGAGTACTTC.

The chain is built from TRBV29-1 and TRBJ2-3; D gene ambiguous. The CDR3 is 15 residues long. The V and J ends lost 4 bases and 0 bases respectively, with 14 bases between them. CDR1 is SQVTM and CDR2 is ANQGSEA in the germline V gene. As DNA, the CDR3 is TGCAGCGTTGGGGGTGGGCAGTGGAGCACAGATACGCAGTATTTT. Protein product: CSVGGGQWSTDTQYF.

The CDR3 nucleotides are TGTGCCAGCACCGCGAGGGGGCAGGTGGTAGAAAAACTGTTTTTT. The encoded protein is CASTARGQVVEKLFF. J is TRBJ1-4 and V is TRBV28; 7 nucleotides match TRBD1. This CDR3 is built from 15 residues. Unmatched junction bases numbered 13, after V lost 7 bases and J lost 8 bases. Germline CDR1 is MDHEN and CDR2 is SYDVKM.

The chain carries TRBV5-1 and TRBJ1-1; 10 nucleotides line up with TRBD1. Trimming cost V 3 bases and J 4 bases; bases outside gene matches: 6. Germline loops: CDR1 SGHRS, CDR2 YFSETQ. The CDR3 is made up of 15 amino acids. The CDR3 region has the DNA TGCGCCAGCAGCTCCGGACAGGGGGTATCCACTGAAGCTTTCTTT. This sequence encodes CASSSGQGVSTEAFF.

This clone was picked up a small number of times. This chain uses TRBV27 with TRBJ1-3; D ambiguous. The CDR3 is made up of 13 amino acids. In germline, CDR1 is MNHEY, CDR2 SMNVEV (reference sequence). Trimming removed 8 bases from V and 3 bases from J, with 11 bases in between. The CDR3 spells CASQGIGGNTIYF. The CDR3 nucleotides read TGTGCCAGCCAAGGGATAGGTGGAAACACCATATATTTT.

V gene TRBV21-1 combines with J gene TRBJ2-7; TRBD1, the table's D call, was not compared with the DNA. TRBV21-1 is noted as a pseudogene. The CDR3 totals 16 residues. The CDR3 loop is CASSRQKGDRDGEQYF. The CDR3 DNA follows: TGTGCCAGCAGCCGCCAAAAGGGGGACAGGGACGGCGAGCAGTACTTC.

This chain connects TRBV4-1 to TRBJ1-2; D call uncertain. There are 17 residues in the CDR3. V gave up 1 base and J gave up 2 bases, with 17 bases separating them. CDR1 is MGHRA, CDR2 YSYEKL, per germline. The DNA for the CDR3 is TGCGCCAGCAGCCAAGGGATTATGGCAGTACCGAACTATGGCTACACCTTC. Its protein product is CASSQGIMAVPNYGYTF.

The chain is built from TRBV19 and TRBJ1-5, with TRBD1 as a possible D gene (6 bases). The CDR3 is 19 amino acids. V lost 7 bases and J 0 bases, leaving 25 bases between the germline ends. Per germline, CDR1 LNHDA and CDR2 SQIVND (reference sequence). Written as DNA, the CDR3 is TGTGCCAGTACCCCCCAAATACGAGGACAGAGACCTAGCAATCAGCCCCAGCATTTT. This gives the protein CASTPQIRGQRPSNQPQHF.

V and J are TRBV6-6 and TRBJ1-1; TRBD1 matches 7 bases. The CDR3 consists of 15 residues. The germline gives CDR1 MNHNY, CDR2 SVGAGI (reference sequence). V lost 2 bases, J lost 0 bases, and 3 bases stayed unmatched. This CDR3 is CASSYLDRVNTEAFF. DNA for the CDR3: TGTGCCAGCAGTTACCTAGACAGGGTGAACACTGAAGCTTTCTTT.

The V and J genes are TRBV9 and TRBJ1-2, with a possible D match to TRBD1 (5 bases). In germline, CDR1 is SGDLS, CDR2 YYNGEE. Trimming pared 0 bases from V and 0 bases from J, leaving 6 bases between. The CDR3 extends over 14 amino acids. Written as DNA, the CDR3 is TGTGCCAGCAGCGTAGAGGGGACTAACTATGGCTACACCTTC. This sequence encodes CASSVEGTNYGYTF.

The V and J genes are TRBV3-1 (or the pseudogene TRBV3-2) and TRBJ1-5; perhaps TRBD1 as D (5 bases). This CDR3 has 13 amino acids. The V gene lost 4 bases and the J gene lost 5 bases, with 9 bases spanning the gap. Germline CDR1 reads LGHDT; CDR2 reads YNNKEL (reference sequence). The CDR3 sequence: CASSLGGDQPQHF. The CDR3 DNA sequence: TGTGCCAGCAGCCTGGGGGGGGATCAGCCCCAGCATTTT.

The V and J genes are TRBV6-5 and TRBJ2-3; possible D gene TRBD2, 6 bases. V was pared by 6 bases and J by 4 bases, with 14 bases between. The germline V gene encodes CDR1 MNHEY and CDR2 SVGAGI. The CDR3 contains 14 residues. In DNA, the CDR3 is TGTGCCAGCAGGCCGGGGACGGGGGCAGATACGCAGTATTTT. It specifies CASRPGTGADTQYF.

The count of this clone is one. V gene TRBV4-1 combines with J gene TRBJ1-5; no clear D. V was trimmed by 1 base and J by 9 bases, leaving 16 bases between them. This CDR3 has 15 residues. Germline CDR1 is MGHRA and CDR2 is YSYEKL. CDR3 sequence reads: CASSQGNGFPGPQHF. DNA for the CDR3: TGCGCCAGCAGCCAAGGAAACGGATTCCCTGGGCCCCAGCATTTT.

The V and J genes are TRBV9 and TRBJ1-2; no definite D call. The CDR3 loop spans 15 amino acids. V lost 4 bases, J lost 0 bases, and 13 bases lay in between. CDR1 is SGDLS, CDR2 YYNGEE, per germline. The CDR3 sequence is CASSPERAANYGYTF. CDR3 coding DNA: TGTGCCAGCAGCCCCGAGCGGGCGGCTAACTATGGCTACACCTTC.

In the case of this clone: At the DNA level, this CDR3 is encoded by other sequences in the same sample as well. The genes are TRBV5-1 and TRBJ1-1; D ambiguous. Trimming left V 2 bases short and J 5 bases short, with 7 bases between. Germline CDR1 is SGHRS and CDR2 is YFSETQ. This CDR3 comprises 12 residues. Written as DNA, the CDR3 is TGCGCCAGCAGCTTAGGAAGGACTGAAGCTTTCTTT. It specifies CASSLGRTEAFF. Combining the CDR3 with reference TRBV5-1 and TRBJ1-1 gives the whole variable domain KAGVTQTPRYLIKTRGQQVTLSCSPISGHRSVSWYQQTPGQGLQFLFEYFSETQRNKGNFPGRFSGRQFSNSRSEMNVSTLELGDSALYLCASSLGRTEAFFGQGTRLTVV.

This rearrangement joins TRBV9 to TRBJ2-5; D may be TRBD1 (5 bases). CDR1 is SGDLS and CDR2 is YYNGEE in the germline V gene. CDR3 size: 14 residues. V was shortened by 0 bases and J by 1 base, with 7 bases between the two germline ends. CDR3 amino acids: CASSVGQLQETQYF. In DNA form, the CDR3 reads TGTGCCAGCAGCGTAGGACAGCTCCAAGAGACCCAGTACTTC.